The 28 T cell receptor beta chains below come from one sample, sequenced in a study of control samples from healthy donors and cancer patients. Measured with immunoSEQ multiplex PCR; TCRdb has only the in-frame clones, and not every one. The sample contains roughly 150,000 clones, 88% of which appear only once. Sequenced: blood. These TCRs come from a man aged 18 to 30 in good health.

The V and J genes are TRBV28 and TRBJ2-1, with TRBD2 identical over 13 bases. The germline gives CDR1 MDHEN, CDR2 SYDVKM. V was pared by 4 bases and J by 15 bases, with 6 bases of the junction left unmatched. The CDR3 runs to 13 residues. CDR3 amino acids: CASSYGLAGVLFF. CDR3 DNA: TGTGCCAGCAGTTACGGACTAGCGGGGGTCCTGTTCTTC.

The chain carries TRBV27 and TRBJ2-5, with D possibly called TRBD1 or TRBD2 (5 bases each). Germline assignment: CDR1 MNHEY and CDR2 SMNVEV (reference sequence). The CDR3 loop spans 14 amino acids. Trimming shortened V by 8 bases and J by 4 bases, and 17 bases separated the two germline ends. The CDR3 DNA is TGTGCCAGCGCTACAGGAAGAGAGGGAGAGACCCAGTACTTC. This codes for CASATGREGETQYF.

This clone was counted between two and nine times. J is TRBJ2-1 and V is TRBV6-4; possible D gene TRBD1, 6 bases. The CDR3 runs to 13 residues. Germline V gene lookup returns CDR1 MRHNA and CDR2 SNTAGT. The V end was cut by 2 bases, the J end by 5 bases, with 7 bases between. CDR3 residues: CASSDRDNNEQFF. Written as DNA, the CDR3 is TGTGCCAGCAGTGACCGGGACAACAATGAGCAGTTCTTC.

The J gene is TRBJ1-2, the V gene TRBV6-1; D is unclear. Trimming removed 4 bases from V and 0 bases from J, with 18 bases in between. The germline V gene encodes CDR1 MNHNS and CDR2 SASEGT. CDR3 size: 17 residues. DNA of the CDR3: TGTGCCAGCAGTGCACCGGGGTCCTTTCATACTAACTATGGCTACACCTTC. Translating it yields CASSAPGSFHTNYGYTF.

The chain is built from TRBV28 and TRBJ1-5; maybe TRBD1 (6 bases). The ends were cut back, 7 bases at V and 7 bases at J, with 20 bases in the middle. The CDR3 is 15 residues long. In germline, CDR1 is MDHEN, CDR2 SYDVKM. DNA of the CDR3: TGTGCCAGCATCAAGGGGGGAGCTGGAGTCCAGCCCCAGCATTTT. It codes for CASIKGGAGVQPQHF. Based on the CDR3 plus reference TRBV28 and TRBJ1-5, the full variable domain is DVKVTQSSRYLVKRTGEKVFLECVQDMDHENMFWYRQDPGLGLRLIYFSYDVKMKEKGDIPEGYSVSREKKERFSLILESASTNQTSMYLCASIKGGAGVQPQHFGDGTRLSIL.

The chain combines TRBV2 with TRBJ2-2, with 7 bases lining up with TRBD1. The germline CDR1 and CDR2 sequences are SNHLY and FYNNEI. The CDR3 runs 15 residues. After removal of 4 bases from V and 5 bases from J, the junction contained 7 bases not matched to a gene. The CDR3 DNA follows: TGTGCCAGCAGTGGACAGGGAATTCGGACCGGGGAGCTGTTTTTT. This sequence encodes CASSGQGIRTGELFF. Full variable domain (rest looked up from reference TRBV2 and TRBJ2-2): EPEVTQTPSHQVTQMGQEVILRCVPISNHLYFYWYRQILGQKVEFLVSFYNNEISEKSEIFDDQFSVERPDGSNFTLKIRSTKLEDSAMYFCASSGQGIRTGELFFGEGSRLTVL.

This clone has more than one count but fewer than ten. The same CDR3 is also encoded by other DNA sequences in this sample. The genes are TRBV12-3 or TRBV12-4 and TRBJ1-2; D is unclear. This CDR3 is built from 10 residues. V was trimmed by 1 base and J by 6 bases, leaving 0 bases between them. The CDR3 region is CASSLDGYTF. The CDR3 nucleotides are TGTGCCAGCAGTTTAGATGGCTACACCTTC.

This chain connects TRBV6-5 to TRBJ2-1; 9 nucleotides line up with TRBD2. Unmatched junction bases numbered 5, after V lost 3 bases and J lost 2 bases. The CDR3 is 16 residues long. The germline gives CDR1 MNHEY, CDR2 SVGAGI. The chain's CDR3 is CASSYYAGGPYNEQFF. In nucleotides, the CDR3 is TGTGCCAGCAGTTATTATGCGGGGGGGCCCTACAATGAGCAGTTCTTC.

Details on this clone: The germline gene is not matched at one end of the junction; a read error may be the cause. The chain uses TRBV7-2 and TRBJ2-7; D might be TRBD1 or TRBD2, each matching 6 bases. This CDR3 comprises 15 residues. Germline lookup yields CDR1 SGHTA and CDR2 FQGNSA. The CDR3 region is CASISGGDKIPLEDF. The CDR3 region has the DNA TGTGCCAGCATCTCCGGCGGGGACAAAATTCCTCTAGAGGACTTC.

V usage is TRBV5-5 and J usage is TRBJ2-7; D unresolved. CDR1 SGHKS and CDR2 YYEKEE come from the germline V gene (reference sequence). The CDR3 is made up of 14 amino acids. V was trimmed by 1 base and J by 0 bases, leaving 8 bases between them. CDR3 protein: CASSLLEFSYEQYF. The CDR3 DNA reads as TGTGCCAGCAGCTTGCTGGAATTCTCCTACGAGCAGTACTTC.

The rearrangement joins TRBV27 to TRBJ2-7; perhaps TRBD1 as D (6 bases). Deletions cut 1 base from V and 1 base from J, with 14 bases between. The CDR3 has 16 amino acids. The germline V gene has CDR1 MNHEY and CDR2 SMNVEV (reference sequence). As DNA, the CDR3 is TGTGCCAGCAGTTTATTAGTGGGACATCGTTCCTACGAGCAGTACTTC. It is translated as CASSLLVGHRSYEQYF.

V usage is TRBV24-1 and J usage is TRBJ2-3, with TRBD2 identical over 8 bases. There are 13 residues in the CDR3. Looked up from germline, CDR1 is KGHDR and CDR2 is SFDVKD. Trimming cost V 10 bases and J 3 bases; bases outside gene matches: 5. The CDR3 loop reads CATGLAATDTQYF. The CDR3 DNA sequence: TGTGCCACTGGACTAGCAGCGACAGATACGCAGTATTTT.

The chain joins TRBV30 to TRBJ2-3; D is perhaps TRBD1 or TRBD2 (5 bases each). The V gene lost 0 bases and the J gene lost 4 bases, with 8 bases spanning the gap. Germline V gene lookup returns CDR1 GTSNPN and CDR2 SVGIG (reference sequence). The CDR3 covers 13 residues. CDR3 amino acids: CAWSVRGADTQYF. CDR3 bases: TGTGCCTGGAGTGTTCGAGGGGCAGATACGCAGTATTTT.

This chain joins TRBV18 and TRBJ2-1, with D unclear. The CDR3 is 13 amino acids. Per germline, CDR1 KGHSH and CDR2 LQKENI. The germline V and J ends were trimmed by 2 bases and 3 bases, with 5 bases remaining between them. CDR3 residues: CASSPGFYNEQFF. DNA of the CDR3: TGTGCCAGCTCACCAGGCTTCTACAATGAGCAGTTCTTC.

The rearrangement joins TRBV12-3 or TRBV12-4 to TRBJ2-7; D not certain. Deletions cut 2 bases from V and 6 bases from J, with 8 bases between. This CDR3 is 12 amino acids long. CDR3 sequence reads: CASSLMPSEQYF. DNA of the CDR3: TGTGCCAGCAGTTTAATGCCTTCCGAGCAGTACTTC.

This clone rates as medium-sized (0.01 to 0.1%). V and J are TRBV9 and TRBJ2-1, with D perhaps TRBD1 (5 bases). V was trimmed by 3 bases and J by 8 bases, leaving 9 bases between them. This CDR3 has 12 amino acids. Per germline, CDR1 SGDLS and CDR2 YYNGEE. The CDR3 sequence is CASSALGDEQFF. DNA for the CDR3: TGTGCCAGCAGCGCCCTAGGGGATGAGCAGTTCTTC.

The J gene is TRBJ2-1, the V gene TRBV28; unclear D gene. Germline V gives CDR1 MDHEN, CDR2 SYDVKM. The ends were cut back, 4 bases at V and 9 bases at J, with 16 bases in the middle. This CDR3 region has 14 residues. For the CDR3, the DNA is TGTGCCAGCAGTTACCGGAATTCCGAATTTGAGCAGTTCTTC. Its protein is CASSYRNSEFEQFF.

The V and J genes are TRBV21-1 and TRBJ2-3; the D call TRBD2 from the table was never checked on the DNA. TRBV21-1 is annotated as a pseudogene. This CDR3 contains 17 residues. For the CDR3, the DNA is TGTGCCGGAGCATTTGGATACTGTTCTGGAGGGACAGATACGCAGTATTTT. This codes for CAGAFGYCSGGTDTQYF.

V is TRBV5-1 and J is TRBJ2-7; D is unresolved. The CDR3 totals 14 residues. Trimming stripped 3 bases from V and 6 bases from J, with 16 bases between. The V gene's germline CDR1 is SGHRS and CDR2 YFSETQ. This chain's CDR3 is CASSSLRIPGEQYF. CDR3 nucleotides: TGCGCCAGCAGCTCCCTTAGGATCCCTGGCGAGCAGTACTTC.

V and J are TRBV4-3 and TRBJ1-6, with 8 bases that match TRBD1. Germline V CDR1 and CDR2: LGHNA, YSLEER. This CDR3 spans 18 amino acids. The junction had 11 bases not matched to a gene; V was cut back by 0 bases and J by 7 bases. The CDR3 protein is CASSQDLSLTGGNSPLHF. The CDR3 DNA follows: TGCGCCAGCAGCCAAGACCTCTCCCTCACAGGGGGGAATTCACCCCTCCACTTT.

The chain links TRBV9 to TRBJ2-1; possible D gene TRBD1, 6 bases. V was shortened by 0 bases and J by 3 bases, with 10 bases between the two germline ends. The CDR3 runs to 15 residues. Per the germline V gene, CDR1 is SGDLS and CDR2 is YYNGEE. CDR3 amino acids: CASSVAGEHYNEQFF. The CDR3 DNA is TGTGCCAGCAGCGTAGCAGGGGAGCACTACAATGAGCAGTTCTTC.

V gene TRBV3-1 (or the pseudogene TRBV3-2) combines with J gene TRBJ2-1; TRBD1 matches at 9 bases. Unmatched junction bases numbered 5, after V lost 4 bases and J lost 4 bases. Germline-derived CDR1 and CDR2 are LGHDT and YNNKEL (reference sequence). The CDR3 has 15 residues. CDR3 loop: CASSLQGAGYNEQFF. The DNA for the CDR3 is TGTGCCAGCAGCCTACAGGGGGCGGGATACAATGAGCAGTTCTTC.

This chain uses TRBV15 with TRBJ1-4, with TRBD1 as a possible D gene (6 bases). This CDR3 is 16 amino acids long. V lost 2 bases to trimming and J lost 8 bases, with 18 bases between them. CDR1 and CDR2 from the germline V gene are LNHNV and YYDKDF (reference sequence). For the CDR3, the DNA is TGTGCCACCAGCAGAAAACCTCAGGGGCGACGGGAAAAACTGTTTTTT. Residues: CATSRKPQGRREKLFF. Full variable domain (missing parts from reference TRBV15 and TRBJ1-4): DAMVIQNPRYQVTQFGKPVTLSCSQTLNHNVMYWYQQKSSQAPKLLFHYYDKDFNNEADTPDNFQSRRPNTSFCFLDIRSPGLGDTAMYLCATSRKPQGRREKLFFGSGTQLSVL.

V usage is TRBV7-9 and J usage is TRBJ1-2; D unresolved. Germline V gives CDR1 SEHNR, CDR2 FQNEAQ (reference sequence). The CDR3 loop spans 13 amino acids. V shed 5 bases and J shed 4 bases, with 11 bases lying between them. The CDR3 region is CASSVRASYGYTF. The CDR3 DNA reads as TGTGCCAGCAGCGTACGGGCTAGCTATGGCTACACCTTC. Full variable domain (rest looked up from reference TRBV7-9 and TRBJ1-2): DTGVSQNPRHKITKRGQNVTFRCDPISEHNRLYWYRQTLGQGPEFLTYFQNEAQLEKSRLLSDRFSAERPKGSFSTLEIQRTEQGDSAMYLCASSVRASYGYTFGSGTRLTVV.

The chain employs TRBV6-2 or TRBV6-3 and TRBJ2-5; maybe TRBD2 (7 bases). The germline V and J ends were trimmed by 4 bases and 4 bases, with 22 bases remaining between them. The CDR3 has 17 amino acids. Germline assignment: CDR1 MNHEY and CDR2 SVGEGT. In nucleotides, the CDR3 is TGTGCCAGCAGTTCCCGCGTTTGGGGGGGGGCCTCAGAGACCCAGTACTTC. The encoded protein is CASSSRVWGGASETQYF.

The chain recombines TRBV10-3 with TRBJ2-1; 10 bases align to TRBD2. The V gene end was trimmed by 3 bases and the J gene end by 9 bases; junction bases not matched to a gene: 11. CDR3 length equals 16 residues. Germline values: CDR1 ENHRY, CDR2 SYGVKD. DNA of the CDR3: TGTGCCATCAGTGATGGTAGCGGGGGGCCTCGAGGTGAGCAGTTCTTC. It is translated as CAISDGSGGPRGEQFF.

This chain connects TRBV28 to TRBJ2-7; 11 nucleotides align to TRBD1. Per germline, CDR1 MDHEN and CDR2 SYDVKM. The CDR3 is 16 residues long. Trimming took 4 bases from V and 3 from J; bases not matched to a gene: 8. The CDR3 region is CASSYPAGQGGYEQYF. The CDR3 nucleotides are TGTGCCAGCAGTTACCCCGCGGGACAGGGGGGCTACGAGCAGTACTTC.

The rearrangement uses TRBV6-6 and TRBJ2-3; 11 nucleotides match TRBD2. Per germline, CDR1 MNHNY and CDR2 SVGAGI (reference sequence). After removal of 7 bases from V and 4 bases from J, the junction contained 10 bases not matched to a gene. The CDR3 covers 16 residues. The CDR3 coding sequence is TGTGCCAGCATTCGATATAGCGGGGGGGCGGCAGATACGCAGTATTTT. Its protein product is CASIRYSGGAADTQYF.